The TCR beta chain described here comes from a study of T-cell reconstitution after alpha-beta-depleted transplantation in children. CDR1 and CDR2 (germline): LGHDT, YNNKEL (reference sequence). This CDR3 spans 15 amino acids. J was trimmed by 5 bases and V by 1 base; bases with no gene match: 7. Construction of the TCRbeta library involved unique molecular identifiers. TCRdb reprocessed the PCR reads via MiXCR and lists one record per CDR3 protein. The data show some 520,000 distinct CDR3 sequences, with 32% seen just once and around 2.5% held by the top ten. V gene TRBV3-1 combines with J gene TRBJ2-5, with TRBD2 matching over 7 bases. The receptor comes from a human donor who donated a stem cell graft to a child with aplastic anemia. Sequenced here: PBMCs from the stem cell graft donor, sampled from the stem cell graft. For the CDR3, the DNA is TGTGCCAGCAGCCAAGTTGGACTAGTGACGGAGACCCAGTACTTC. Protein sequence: CASSQVGLVTETQYF.